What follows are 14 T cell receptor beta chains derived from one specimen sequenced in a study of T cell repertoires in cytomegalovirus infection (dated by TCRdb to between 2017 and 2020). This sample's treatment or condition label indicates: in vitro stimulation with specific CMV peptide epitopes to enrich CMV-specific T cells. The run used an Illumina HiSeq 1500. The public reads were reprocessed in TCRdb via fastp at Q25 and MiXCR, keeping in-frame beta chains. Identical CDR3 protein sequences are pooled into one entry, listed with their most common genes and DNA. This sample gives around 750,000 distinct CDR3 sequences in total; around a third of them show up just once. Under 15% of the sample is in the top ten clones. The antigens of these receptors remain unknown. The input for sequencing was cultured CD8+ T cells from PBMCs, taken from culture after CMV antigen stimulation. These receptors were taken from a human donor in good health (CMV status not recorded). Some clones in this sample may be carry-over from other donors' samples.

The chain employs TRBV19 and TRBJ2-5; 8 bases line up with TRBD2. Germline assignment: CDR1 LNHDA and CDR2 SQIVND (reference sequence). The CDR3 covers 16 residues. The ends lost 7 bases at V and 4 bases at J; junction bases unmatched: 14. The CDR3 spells CASMSTGGRIRETQYF. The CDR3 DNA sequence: TGTGCCAGTATGTCAACGGGGGGGCGTATCCGAGAGACCCAGTACTTC.

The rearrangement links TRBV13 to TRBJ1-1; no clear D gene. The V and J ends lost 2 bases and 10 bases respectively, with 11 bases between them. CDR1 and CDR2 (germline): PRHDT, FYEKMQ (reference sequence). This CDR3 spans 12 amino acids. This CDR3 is CASSLTAFGAFF. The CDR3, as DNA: TGTGCCAGCAGCTTAACCGCCTTTGGAGCTTTCTTT.

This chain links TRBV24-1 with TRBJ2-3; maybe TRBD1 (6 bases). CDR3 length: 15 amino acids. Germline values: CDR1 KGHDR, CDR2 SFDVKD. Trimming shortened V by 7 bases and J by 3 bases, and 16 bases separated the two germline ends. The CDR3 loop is CATSDRRSVTDTQYF. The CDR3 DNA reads TGTGCCACCAGCGACAGGCGTTCTGTGACAGATACGCAGTATTTT.

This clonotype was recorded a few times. The CDR3 DNA sequence: TGCGCCAGCAGCCCCCGGTCCGGTCAAGAGACCCAGTACTTC. Its translation is CASSPRSGQETQYF. This rearrangement joins TRBV4-1 to TRBJ2-5; D ambiguous. The CDR3 extends over 14 amino acids. Per the germline V gene, CDR1 is MGHRA and CDR2 is YSYEKL. Trimming stripped 4 bases from V and 2 bases from J, with 11 bases between.

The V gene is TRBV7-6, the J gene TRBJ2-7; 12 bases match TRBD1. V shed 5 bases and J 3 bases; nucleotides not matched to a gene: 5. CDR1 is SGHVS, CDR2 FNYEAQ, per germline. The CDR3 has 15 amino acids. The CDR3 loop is CASSPGQGAIYEQYV. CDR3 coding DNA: TGTGCCAGCAGCCCGGGACAGGGGGCTATCTACGAGCAGTACGTC.

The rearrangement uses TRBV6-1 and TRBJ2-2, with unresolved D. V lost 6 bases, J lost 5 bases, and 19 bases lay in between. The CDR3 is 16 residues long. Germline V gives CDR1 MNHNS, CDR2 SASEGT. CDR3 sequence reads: CASSPLAQLMTGELFF. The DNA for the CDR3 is TGTGCCAGCAGCCCCTTGGCCCAGTTAATGACCGGGGAGCTGTTTTTT.

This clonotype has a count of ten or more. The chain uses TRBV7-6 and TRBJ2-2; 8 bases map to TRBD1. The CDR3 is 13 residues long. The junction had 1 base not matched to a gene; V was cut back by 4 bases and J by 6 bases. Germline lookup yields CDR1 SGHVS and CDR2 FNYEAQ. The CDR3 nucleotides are TGTGCCAGCAGCTGGACAGGGTCCGGGGAGCTGTTTTTT. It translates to CASSWTGSGELFF.

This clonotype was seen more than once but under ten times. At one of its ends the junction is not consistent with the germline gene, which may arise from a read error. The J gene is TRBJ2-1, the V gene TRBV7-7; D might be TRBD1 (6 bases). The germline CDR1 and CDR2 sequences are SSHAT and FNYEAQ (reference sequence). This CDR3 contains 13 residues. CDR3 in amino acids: CASSETTGSEQFF. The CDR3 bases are TGTGCTAGCAGCGAAACAACAGGGAGTGAGCAGTTCTTC.

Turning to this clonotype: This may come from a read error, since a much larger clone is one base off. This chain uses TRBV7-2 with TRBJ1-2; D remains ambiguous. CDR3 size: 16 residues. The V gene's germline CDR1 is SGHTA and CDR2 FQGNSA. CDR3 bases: TGTGTCAGCAGCTTAGCCCACTGGGCAGCTAACTATGGCTACACCTTC. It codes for CVSSLAHWAANYGYTF.

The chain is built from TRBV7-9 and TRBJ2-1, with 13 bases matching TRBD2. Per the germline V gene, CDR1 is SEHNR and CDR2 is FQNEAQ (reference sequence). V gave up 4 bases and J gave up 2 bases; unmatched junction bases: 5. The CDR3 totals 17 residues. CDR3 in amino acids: CASSSPGLAGAYNEQFF. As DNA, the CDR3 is TGTGCCAGCAGCTCTCCCGGACTAGCGGGGGCCTACAATGAGCAGTTCTTC. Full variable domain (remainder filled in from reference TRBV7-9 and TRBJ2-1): DTGVSQNPRHKITKRGQNVTFRCDPISEHNRLYWYRQTLGQGPEFLTYFQNEAQLEKSRLLSDRFSAERPKGSFSTLEIQRTEQGDSAMYLCASSSPGLAGAYNEQFFGPGTRLTVL.

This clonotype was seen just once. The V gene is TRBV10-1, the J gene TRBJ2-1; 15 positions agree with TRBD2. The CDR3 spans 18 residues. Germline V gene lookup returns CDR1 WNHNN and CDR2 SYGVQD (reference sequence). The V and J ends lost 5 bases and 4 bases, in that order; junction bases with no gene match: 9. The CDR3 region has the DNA TGCGCCAGCAGTACGGGACTAGCGGGGGGCTGGCGTTACAATGAGCAGTTCTTC. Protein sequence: CASSTGLAGGWRYNEQFF.

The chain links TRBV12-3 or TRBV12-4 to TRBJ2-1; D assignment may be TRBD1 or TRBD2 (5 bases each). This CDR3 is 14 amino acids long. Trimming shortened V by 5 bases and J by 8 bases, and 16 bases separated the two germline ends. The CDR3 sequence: CASSSRDVSHEQFF. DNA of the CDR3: TGTGCCAGCAGTAGCCGGGACGTATCCCATGAGCAGTTCTTC.

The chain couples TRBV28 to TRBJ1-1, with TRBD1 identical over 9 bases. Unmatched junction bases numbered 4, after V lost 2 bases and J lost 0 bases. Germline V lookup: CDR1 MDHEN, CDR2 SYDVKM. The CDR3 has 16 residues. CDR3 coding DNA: TGTGCCAGCAGTTTAGAGACAGGGGGAATGAACACTGAAGCTTTCTTT. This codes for CASSLETGGMNTEAFF.

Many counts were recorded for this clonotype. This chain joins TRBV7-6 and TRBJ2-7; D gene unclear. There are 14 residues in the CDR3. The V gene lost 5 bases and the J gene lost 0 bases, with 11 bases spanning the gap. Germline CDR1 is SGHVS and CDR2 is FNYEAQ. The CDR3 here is CASSARSSSYEQYF. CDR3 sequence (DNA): TGTGCCAGCAGCGCCCGCAGCAGCTCCTACGAGCAGTACTTC.